This TCR beta chain was identified in a study of siplizumab effects on memory and regulatory T cells. Deletions cut 1 base from V and 3 bases from J, with 14 bases between. The CDR3 consists of 15 residues. The germline V gene has CDR1 SGHDT and CDR2 YYEEEE. Sequencing used immunoSEQ multiplex PCR; TCRdb keeps in-frame clones, though not all of them. The sample lists some 62,000 clones, roughly 80% occurring once. V usage is TRBV5-6 and J usage is TRBJ2-7; D remains unclear. The specimen sequenced was memory CD4+ T cells sorted from blood. The sequence was collected from a human donor in good health. CDR3 sequence (DNA): TGTGCCAGCAGCTTGCCCCCCCCACAGATCTACGAGCAGTACTTC. This gives the protein CASSLPPPQIYEQYF.